A single sample is the source of the 2 T cell receptor beta chains below, sequenced in a study of cytomegalovirus exposure and HLA in healthy donors. Data came from immunoSEQ multiplex PCR; TCRdb stores just in-frame clones and leaves some out. In the table there are around 180,000 clones, about 80% of which are singletons. The sequenced sample was PBMCs. These receptors came from a man between 18 and 29 years old in good health and CMV-seropositive.

The rearrangement uses TRBV9 and TRBJ2-1; 8 nucleotides agree with TRBD2. The CDR3 length is 15 residues. From germline, CDR1 is SGDLS and CDR2 YYNGEE. V gave up 0 bases and J gave up 5 bases; unmatched junction bases: 4. CDR3 loop: CASSVEGTRNNEQFF. The CDR3 DNA sequence: TGTGCCAGCAGCGTAGAAGGGACTAGAAACAATGAGCAGTTCTTC.

The chain couples TRBV30 to TRBJ1-3, with D uncertain. Germline assignment: CDR1 GTSNPN and CDR2 SVGIG (reference sequence). V was pared by 1 base and J by 0 bases, with 7 bases between. CDR3 length equals 14 residues. The CDR3 reads CAWSDRASGNTIYF. CDR3 in DNA: TGTGCCTGGAGTGACAGAGCCTCTGGAAACACCATATATTTT.